This T cell receptor beta chain is drawn from a study of somatic mutations in cytotoxic T cells in rheumatoid arthritis. About the research overall: Before any treatment began, about 30 ml EDTA peripheral blood was collected from patients right after diagnosis.

Flow cytometry was used to check the purity of CD4+ and CD8+ cells, which had been isolated by positive magnetic bead selection. This CDR3 has 13 amino acids. Original data processing: The authors rarely found patient CD8+ clones larger than 1% matching published virus-specific TCRB sequences. Libraries were prepared by immunoSEQ multiplex PCR; TCRdb keeps only in-frame clonotypes and omits some of them. For V, J and clone size, that table is used; D and trimming come from the DNA. The sample includes about 23,000 clones, about four fifths of them seen just once. The origin of this receptor is an adult with rheumatoid arthritis. Sample: CD8+ T cells sorted from blood. J is TRBJ1-2 and V is TRBV1. TRBV1 is recorded as a pseudogene. The CDR3 DNA reads TGCACCAGCAGCCCCCCCCGGGTTCATGGCTACACCTTC. Translation: CTSSPPRVHGYTF.